This entry features one TCR beta chain sequence. Its antigen is not known. The data stem from a study of cytomegalovirus exposure and HLA in healthy donors. General observations from the study: Accurate prediction of most subjects' HLA-A and HLA-B alleles from TCR beta sequences was reported.

PCR was performed using 60 Vbeta and 13 Jbeta primers. The assay was immunoSEQ multiplex PCR, and TCRdb's table has in-frame clones only and misses some. The sample contains approximately 240,000 clones, around nine tenths of which appear only once. The CDR3 is made up of 15 amino acids. With 5 bases removed from V and 2 bases from J, the gap between germline ends came to 15 bases. CDR1 and CDR2 from the germline V gene are PRHDT and FYEKMQ (reference sequence). V usage is TRBV13 and J usage is TRBJ1-2; weak D call: TRBD1 (5 bases). This sequence originates from a woman under 30 in good health and CMV-seronegative. The sequenced sample consisted of PBMCs. CDR3 DNA: TGTGCCAGCAGCCCAAGGACAATCCCGAACTATGGCTACACCTTC. Encoded protein: CASSPRTIPNYGYTF.